The 20 T cell receptor beta chains below come from one sample, sequenced in a study of cytomegalovirus exposure and HLA in healthy donors. The primer mix had 60 Vbeta and 13 Jbeta primers. The protocol was immunoSEQ multiplex PCR, while the TCRdb copy is restricted to in-frame clones and leaves out a portion. The sample contains about 98,000 clones, approximately 82% of which appear only once. Sample: PBMCs. Receptors originate from a man aged 40-49 years in good health and CMV-seronegative.

The chain is built from TRBV5-1 and TRBJ2-5; D might be TRBD2 (5 bases). The CDR3 is 12 amino acids. The germline V and J ends were trimmed by 4 bases and 5 bases, with 9 bases remaining between them. Germline V gives CDR1 SGHRS, CDR2 YFSETQ. CDR3 amino acids: CASSVWEETQYF. The CDR3 DNA sequence: TGCGCCAGCAGCGTATGGGAGGAGACCCAGTACTTC.

V gene TRBV7-3 combines with J gene TRBJ2-1, with D possibly being TRBD1 (7 bases). Trimming cost V 4 bases and J 12 bases, with 13 bases left between them. This CDR3 has 12 residues. Germline CDR1 is SGHTA and CDR2 is FQGTGA. CDR3 amino acids: CASSSQGGGQFF. The DNA for the CDR3 is TGTGCCAGCAGCTCCCAGGGGGGCGGGCAGTTCTTC.

The chain carries TRBV19 and TRBJ1-6, with D perhaps matching TRBD1 (5 bases). The V and J ends lost 3 bases and 7 bases respectively, with 13 bases between them. Germline loops: CDR1 LNHDA, CDR2 SQIVND (reference sequence). CDR3 length equals 15 residues. The CDR3 bases are TGTGCCAGTAGTATTTCGGGACTGGGAAATTCACCCCTCCACTTT. Translated, it gives CASSISGLGNSPLHF.

This sequence joins TRBV28 and TRBJ2-5, with 12 bases lining up with TRBD2. The CDR3 loop spans 17 amino acids. V dropped 5 bases and J dropped 5; count of bases not matched to a gene: 12. Germline CDR1 and CDR2: MDHEN and SYDVKM. The CDR3 nucleotides are TGTGCCAGCAGTCCGCTACTAGCGGGGGGCCTACGGGAGACCCAGTACTTC. Amino acids: CASSPLLAGGLRETQYF.

This clone was detected only a few times. This chain joins TRBV11-2 and TRBJ1-4, with D unclear. The better agreement between TRBJ2-2 and the DNA end casts doubt on the J call. This CDR3 spans 12 amino acids. Germline V gene lookup returns CDR1 SGHAT and CDR2 FQNNGV. This chain's CDR3 is CASSLDRRELFF. CDR3 DNA: TGTGCCAGCAGCTTAGATAGGAGGGAGCTGTTTTTT.

The rearrangement joins TRBV4-1 to TRBJ2-7; TRBD1 is a possible D gene (6 bases). Looked up from germline, CDR1 is MGHRA and CDR2 is YSYEKL. There are 14 residues in the CDR3. V shed 1 base and J shed 2 bases, with 9 bases lying between them. The CDR3, as DNA: TGCGCCAGCAGCCAAGTGAAGGGGGCCTACGAGCAGTACTTC. Amino acid sequence: CASSQVKGAYEQYF.

This sequence joins TRBV5-4 and TRBJ1-1, with no clear D. The CDR3 sequence is 12 residues long. V lost 0 bases and J 4 bases, leaving 4 bases between the germline ends. The germline gives CDR1 SGHNT, CDR2 YYREEE (reference sequence). CDR3 amino acids: CASSLARTEAFF. In DNA, the CDR3 is TGTGCCAGCAGCTTGGCTCGCACTGAAGCTTTCTTT. The entire variable domain, with the rest obtained from reference TRBV5-4 and TRBJ1-1, is as follows: ETGVTQSPTHLIKTRGQQVTLRCSSQSGHNTVSWYQQALGQGPQFIFQYYREEENGRGNFPPRFSGLQFPNYSSELNVNALELDDSALYLCASSLARTEAFFGQGTRLTVV.

V is TRBV4-2 and J is TRBJ1-6; D gene uncertain. CDR1 LGHNA and CDR2 YNFKEQ come from the germline V gene. The CDR3 sequence is 15 residues long. Trimming cost V 0 bases and J 8 bases, with 11 bases left between them. The CDR3 DNA follows: TGTGCCAGCAGCCAAGAGTACGGCGGGGATTCACCCCTCCACTTT. Protein product: CASSQEYGGDSPLHF.

V usage is TRBV7-2 and J usage is TRBJ2-7; no clear D gene. Per the germline V gene, CDR1 is SGHTA and CDR2 is FQGNSA. CDR3 length: 15 amino acids. Trimming pared 2 bases from V and 3 bases from J, leaving 14 bases between. CDR3 nucleotide sequence: TGTGCCAGCAGCTTACCCCCCGCAGGTATCTACGAGCAGTACTTC. Translating it yields CASSLPPAGIYEQYF.

The chain links TRBV5-1 to TRBJ2-2, with TRBD2 matching 7 bases. The CDR3 is 13 amino acids. The germline V gene has CDR1 SGHRS and CDR2 YFSETQ. The junction had 4 bases not matched to a gene; V was cut back by 5 bases and J by 6 bases. CDR3 in DNA: TGCGCCAGCAGACCAACTAGCGCCGGGGAGCTGTTTTTT. The encoded protein is CASRPTSAGELFF. Supplemented by reference TRBV5-1 and TRBJ2-2, the full variable domain reads KAGVTQTPRYLIKTRGQQVTLSCSPISGHRSVSWYQQTPGQGLQFLFEYFSETQRNKGNFPGRFSGRQFSNSRSEMNVSTLELGDSALYLCASRPTSAGELFFGEGSRLTVL.

This chain uses TRBV9 with TRBJ2-7; the match to TRBD2 covers 11 bases. The junction had 6 bases not matched to a gene; V was cut back by 0 bases and J by 4 bases. Germline loops: CDR1 SGDLS, CDR2 YYNGEE. The CDR3 consists of 16 residues. DNA of the CDR3: TGTGCCAGCAGCGTAGCTCTAGCGGGGGGCGGTTACGAGCAGTACTTC. The encoded protein is CASSVALAGGGYEQYF.

The chain combines TRBV2 with TRBJ2-2; 8 positions match TRBD2. The V and J ends lost 4 bases and 3 bases, in that order; junction bases with no gene match: 4. This CDR3 contains 15 residues. From germline, CDR1 is SNHLY and CDR2 FYNNEI. CDR3 protein: CASSVTSAYTGELFF. The CDR3 DNA reads TGTGCCAGCAGTGTGACTAGCGCCTACACCGGGGAGCTGTTTTTT.

This chain connects TRBV7-2 to TRBJ2-3; 10 bases align to TRBD1. Germline CDR1 is SGHTA and CDR2 is FQGNSA. The CDR3 extends over 15 amino acids. V shed 4 bases and J 4 bases; nucleotides not matched to a gene: 5. CDR3 in amino acids: CASSSRQGAADTQYF. The CDR3 bases are TGTGCCAGCAGCTCCCGACAGGGGGCGGCAGATACGCAGTATTTT.

The chain links TRBV9 to TRBJ2-5; tentatively, D is TRBD2 (5 bases). Trimming cost V 3 bases and J 2 bases, with 8 bases left between them. Germline V gene lookup returns CDR1 SGDLS and CDR2 YYNGEE. This CDR3 contains 13 residues. The CDR3 DNA is TGTGCCAGCAGCGCCGTAGCGCAAGAGACCCAGTACTTC. Translated, it gives CASSAVAQETQYF.

This clone came up a few times. The chain couples TRBV27 to TRBJ1-6; D is perhaps TRBD1 (5 bases). Trimming cost V 7 bases and J 5 bases, with 15 bases left between them. The CDR3 is 15 amino acids. From germline, CDR1 is MNHEY and CDR2 SMNVEV (reference sequence). The CDR3, as DNA: TGTGCCAGCAAAAAGGGGTTAGAGAATAATTCACCCCTCCACTTT. This sequence encodes CASKKGLENNSPLHF.

The chain employs TRBV7-8 and TRBJ1-2, with 9 nucleotides matching TRBD1. The germline V gene encodes CDR1 SGHVS and CDR2 FQNEAQ. V shed 4 bases, J shed 3 bases, and the junction held 3 bases outside the gene matches. The CDR3 length is 14 residues. Here the CDR3 DNA reads TGTGCCAGCAGCTCTGACAGGGGGGACTATGGCTACACCTTC. This translates into CASSSDRGDYGYTF.

The DNA of the CDR3 is TGTGCCAGCAGCGATCAGGGGGCTAATGAAAAACTGTTTTTT. It encodes CASSDQGANEKLFF. The V and J genes are TRBV27 and TRBJ1-4; 7 nucleotides match TRBD1. V was clipped by 6 bases and J by 3 bases; unmatched bases: 4. Germline CDR1 reads MNHEY; CDR2 reads SMNVEV (reference sequence). This CDR3 contains 14 residues.

This chain joins TRBV7-6 and TRBJ1-4; 7 bases fit TRBD1. This CDR3 contains 16 residues. With V trimmed by 5 bases and J by 3 bases, 9 bases remained unmatched. Looked up from germline, CDR1 is SGHVS and CDR2 is FNYEAQ. The CDR3 reads CASSPQEGQSNEKLFF. The CDR3, as DNA: TGTGCCAGCAGCCCCCAGGAGGGACAGTCTAATGAAAAACTGTTTTTT.

The chain joins TRBV19 to TRBJ2-1; 12 bases are a match to TRBD2. CDR1 is LNHDA and CDR2 is SQIVND in the germline V gene (reference sequence). The trim removed 8 bases at V and 0 bases at J, leaving 14 bases unmatched. The CDR3 runs to 19 residues. CDR3 loop: CASGGVLAGGPSSYNEQFF. Here the CDR3 DNA reads TGTGCCAGTGGCGGGGTGCTAGCGGGGGGGCCGAGCTCCTACAATGAGCAGTTCTTC.

The chain links TRBV11-2 to TRBJ1-2, with 7 nucleotides matching TRBD1. Looked up from germline, CDR1 is SGHAT and CDR2 is FQNNGV. V was pared by 4 bases and J by 5 bases, with 10 bases of the junction left unmatched. The CDR3 covers 15 residues. The CDR3 bases are TGTGCCAGCAGCTCCCAGGTGACAGGGTTGTATGGCTACACCTTC. Translating it yields CASSSQVTGLYGYTF.